This T cell receptor beta chain came from a study of blood T cells in healthy people across ages. This clonotype turned up a few times. Germline CDR1 is SGHDT and CDR2 is YYEEEE. J lost 3 bases, V lost 4 bases, and 6 bases had no gene match. This CDR3 is built from 15 residues. A J-beta primer mix and a sample-barcoded 5' primer were used in a second PCR of about 7 to 12 cycles. Using its own MiXCR run on the 5' RACE reads, TCRdb lists one record per CDR3 protein. This sample carries some 760,000 distinct CDR3 sequences, roughly 25% of them seen once, and the ten largest clones take under 9.5%. A further study also used this sample, focusing on T cells of mothers and their children. That paper adds: Each child gave approximately 3 million TCR beta CDR3 reads (each mother, over 8 million).

Sequenced material: blood. The V gene is TRBV5-6, the J gene TRBJ2-7; TRBD1 agrees at 11 bases. The origin of this receptor is a boy younger than 18 in good health. The CDR3 is CASSLSGTGGYEQYF. The CDR3 nucleotides are TGTGCCAGCAGCCTCTCCGGGACAGGGGGCTACGAGCAGTACTTC. Filled out from reference TRBV5-6 and TRBJ2-7, the complete variable domain reads DAGVTQSPTHLIKTRGQQVTLRCSPKSGHDTVSWYQQALGQGPQFIFQYYEEEERQRGNFPDRFSGHQFPNYSSELNVNALLLGDSALYLCASSLSGTGGYEQYFGPGTRLTVT.